The 24 T cell receptor beta chains below were found in one sample sequenced in a study of a mutant IDH1 vaccine in newly diagnosed glioma. Only in-frame clones appear in the TCRdb table, and some are missing; sequencing was by immunoSEQ multiplex PCR. The table includes under 70,000 clones, under 90% detected once. No antigens are known for them. As for time point: week 23, last vaccination. Vaccination comprised doses that each held 300 ug of mutant IDH1 20-mer peptide, plus topical imiquimod. The material sequenced was PBMCs, taken from a glioma patient whose treatment included an IDH1 peptide vaccine. Receptors were obtained from a man aged 18 to 30 with glioma.

The chain combines TRBV10-3 with TRBJ2-5; 8 bases line up with TRBD2. Per germline, CDR1 ENHRY and CDR2 SYGVKD. The V gene end was trimmed by 10 bases and the J gene end by 0 bases; junction bases not matched to a gene: 7. The CDR3 loop spans 14 amino acids. The CDR3 reads CASPSGWHQETQYF. DNA for the CDR3: TGTGCCAGCCCTAGCGGGTGGCACCAAGAGACCCAGTACTTC.

The chain carries TRBV30 and TRBJ1-5, with 8 positions matching TRBD1. Germline V gives CDR1 GTSNPN, CDR2 SVGIG (reference sequence). Trimming took 1 base from V and 4 from J; bases not matched to a gene: 0. CDR3 length equals 13 residues. The CDR3 DNA follows: TGTGCCTGGAGTGGACAGGGGAATCAGCCCCAGCATTTT. Translation gives CAWSGQGNQPQHF.

DNA for the CDR3: TGCGCCAGCAGCTTGGGCTCAGGACGAGTATACACTGAAGCTTTCTTT. Translation gives CASSLGSGRVYTEAFF. This chain connects TRBV5-1 to TRBJ1-1; D unclear. V was clipped by 0 bases and J by 3 bases, with 15 bases between them. CDR1 is SGHRS, CDR2 YFSETQ, per germline. The CDR3 loop spans 16 amino acids.

The V gene is TRBV5-1, the J gene TRBJ2-7; TRBD1 matches at 8 bases. V lost 5 bases, J lost 3 bases, and 4 bases stayed unmatched. This CDR3 comprises 13 residues. Per germline, CDR1 SGHRS and CDR2 YFSETQ. The CDR3 sequence is CASRDTGGYEQYF. The DNA for the CDR3 is TGCGCCAGCAGGGATACAGGGGGCTACGAGCAGTACTTC.

The chain is built from TRBV23-1 and TRBJ2-7; 9 bases match TRBD1. TRBV23-1 is reported as an ORF; its role is uncertain. The CDR3 has 16 residues. V shed 3 bases and J 2 bases; nucleotides not matched to a gene: 8. This chain's CDR3 is CASSHTDRGQPYEQYF. The CDR3, as DNA: TGCGCCAGCAGTCATACGGACAGGGGTCAGCCCTACGAGCAGTACTTC.

The chain is built from TRBV9 and TRBJ2-5; 7 bases agree with TRBD1. CDR3 length: 16 amino acids. V trimming: 4 bases; J trimming: 1 base; junction bases outside the gene matches: 10. Germline V lookup: CDR1 SGDLS, CDR2 YYNGEE. CDR3 protein: CASSPRQGLSQETQYF. In DNA, the CDR3 is TGTGCCAGCAGCCCTAGACAGGGTTTAAGCCAAGAGACCCAGTACTTC.

This chain joins TRBV30 and TRBJ2-3, with no clear D. This CDR3 is 14 amino acids long. The V gene's germline CDR1 is GTSNPN and CDR2 SVGIG (reference sequence). The V end lost 0 bases, the J end lost 2 bases, and 9 bases lay between the germline ends. For the CDR3, the DNA is TGTGCCTGGAGTGTGGGAAGCATCACAGATACGCAGTATTTT. Its translation: CAWSVGSITDTQYF.

This clone was found once. CDR3 nucleotides: TGTGCCAGTGGAAGAACAGGGGGCGGAGAACAGCCCCAGCATTTT. Translation: CASGRTGGGEQPQHF. The chain couples TRBV19 to TRBJ1-5, with 9 bases fitting TRBD1. Trimming removed 8 bases from V and 7 bases from J; junction bases left unmatched: 12. CDR3 length: 15 residues. Germline-derived CDR1 and CDR2 are LNHDA and SQIVND (reference sequence).

The chain recombines TRBV5-6 with TRBJ1-2; D is undetermined. The V and J ends lost 0 bases and 7 bases respectively, with 7 bases between them. The CDR3 has 12 amino acids. Germline CDR1 is SGHDT and CDR2 is YYEEEE. The CDR3 is CASSLGRRGYTF. CDR3 coding DNA: TGTGCCAGCAGCTTGGGCCGGCGTGGCTACACCTTC.

This clone was observed once. The rearrangement joins TRBV27 to TRBJ1-5; D unresolved. Looked up from germline, CDR1 is MNHEY and CDR2 is SMNVEV (reference sequence). Trimming shortened V by 5 bases and J by 0 bases, and 14 bases separated the two germline ends. The CDR3 has 16 amino acids. The CDR3 reads CASSPLVLSSNQPQHF. As DNA, the CDR3 is TGTGCCAGCAGTCCCCTTGTTTTGTCTAGCAATCAGCCCCAGCATTTT.

The chain couples TRBV7-2 to TRBJ2-3; TRBD2 agrees at 10 bases. The CDR3 covers 16 residues. Germline assignment: CDR1 SGHTA and CDR2 FQGNSA. After removal of 5 bases from V and 6 bases from J, the junction contained 11 bases not matched to a gene. The CDR3 DNA reads TGTGCCAGCAGCCGGCCCCTAGCGGGAGTAGGTGATACGCAGTATTTT. Amino acids: CASSRPLAGVGDTQYF.

The genes are TRBV4-3 and TRBJ1-1; D call uncertain. Germline loops: CDR1 LGHNA, CDR2 YSLEER. Trimming removed 4 bases at V and 5 bases at J, with 14 bases between. CDR3 size: 14 residues. The CDR3 spells CASSPSALPTEAFF. The DNA of the CDR3 is TGCGCCAGCAGCCCGAGTGCGCTCCCGACTGAAGCTTTCTTT.

The rearrangement joins TRBV7-9 to TRBJ2-3, with D unclear. CDR3 size: 13 residues. Looked up from germline, CDR1 is SEHNR and CDR2 is FQNEAQ (reference sequence). V dropped 3 bases and J dropped 3 bases, with 7 bases sitting between them. CDR3 region: CASSFLLTDTQYF. DNA for the CDR3: TGTGCCAGCAGCTTTCTACTAACAGATACGCAGTATTTT.

The chain employs TRBV7-9 and TRBJ1-5; weak D call: TRBD1 (5 bases). Germline V gives CDR1 SEHNR, CDR2 FQNEAQ (reference sequence). The germline V and J ends were trimmed by 5 bases and 3 bases, with 14 bases remaining between them. The CDR3 is 15 residues long. For the CDR3, the DNA is TGTGCCAGCAGCCCGGATGGAGGGGACAATCAGCCCCAGCATTTT. It specifies CASSPDGGDNQPQHF.

The chain uses TRBV5-6 and TRBJ1-2, with D maybe TRBD1 (5 bases). Germline CDR1 SGHDT, CDR2 YYEEEE. The CDR3 consists of 14 residues. Trimming pared 0 bases from V and 6 bases from J, leaving 12 bases between. CDR3 DNA: TGTGCCAGCAGCTTGGTACAGGAGGTGGATGGCTACACCTTC. Its translation: CASSLVQEVDGYTF.

V and J are TRBV13 and TRBJ1-3; weak D call: TRBD1 (5 bases). The CDR3 runs 19 residues. Germline loops: CDR1 PRHDT, CDR2 FYEKMQ (reference sequence). V lost 2 bases, J lost 1 base, and 21 bases lay in between. The CDR3 protein is CASSLSVWDLGSSGNTIYF. In DNA form, the CDR3 reads TGTGCCAGCAGCTTAAGTGTTTGGGACTTGGGCTCATCTGGAAACACCATATATTTT.

The genes are TRBV19 and TRBJ1-2; 12 bases fit TRBD1. The junction had 13 bases not matched to a gene; V was cut back by 5 bases and J by 6 bases. Germline V CDR1 and CDR2: LNHDA, SQIVND (reference sequence). This CDR3 has 17 residues. CDR3 DNA: TGTGCCAGTAGTCTCACCTACGGGACAGGGGGCGTGGATGGCTACACCTTC. Protein sequence: CASSLTYGTGGVDGYTF.

The chain carries TRBV19 and TRBJ2-3; a weak D match, TRBD2 (6 bases). CDR1 and CDR2 (germline): LNHDA, SQIVND (reference sequence). This CDR3 comprises 15 residues. V was cut by 7 bases and J by 0 bases, with 14 bases left in between. For the CDR3, the DNA is TGTGCCAGTAAGGCGGCTAGCGTAAGCACAGATACGCAGTATTTT. Its protein is CASKAASVSTDTQYF.

The chain employs TRBV6-6 and TRBJ1-4, with 10 nucleotides matching TRBD1. In germline, CDR1 is MNHNY, CDR2 SVGAGI (reference sequence). The CDR3 is 15 amino acids. With 4 bases clipped from V and 7 bases from J, the junction kept 6 bases outside the gene matches. CDR3: CASSSGQGVFEKLFF. The CDR3 coding sequence is TGTGCCAGCAGTTCAGGACAGGGGGTATTTGAAAAACTGTTTTTT.

This clone was observed once. The chain recombines TRBV19 with TRBJ1-1; TRBD1 might be the D (6 bases). The germline CDR1 and CDR2 sequences are LNHDA and SQIVND (reference sequence). The CDR3 runs to 12 residues. V was shortened by 5 bases and J by 5 bases, with 9 bases between the two germline ends. The CDR3 DNA is TGTGCCAGTAGTTCGACAGGAACTGAAGCTTTCTTT. Protein sequence: CASSSTGTEAFF. The full variable domain, completed using reference TRBV19 and TRBJ1-1, is DGGITQSPKYLFRKEGQNVTLSCEQNLNHDAMYWYRQDPGQGLRLIYYSQIVNDFQKGDIAEGYSVSREKKESFPLTVTSAQKNPTAFYLCASSSTGTEAFFGQGTRLTVV.

The chain is built from TRBV6-6 and TRBJ2-1; 9 bases map to TRBD2. Germline V gives CDR1 MNHNY, CDR2 SVGAGI (reference sequence). The trim removed 0 bases at V and 7 bases at J, leaving 7 bases unmatched. The CDR3 runs 16 residues. The CDR3 sequence: CASSYSGGRAGNEQFF. CDR3 in DNA: TGTGCCAGCAGTTACTCAGGCGGGAGGGCTGGGAATGAGCAGTTCTTC.

This clone was seen a few times. The V call is TRBV4-3, the J call TRBJ1-1, with D possibly matching TRBD1 (5 bases). The CDR3 runs 15 residues. Germline V lookup: CDR1 LGHNA, CDR2 YSLEER. V was pared by 4 bases and J by 5 bases, with 17 bases between. The CDR3 DNA follows: TGCGCCAGCAGCCCGAAGACGAGGGGCGCGACTGAAGCTTTCTTT. Amino acids: CASSPKTRGATEAFF.

J is TRBJ1-5 and V is TRBV27; D uncertain. Per germline, CDR1 MNHEY and CDR2 SMNVEV (reference sequence). The V end lost 7 bases, the J end lost 7 bases, and 11 bases lay between the germline ends. The CDR3 spans 12 residues. CDR3 residues: CASNVIGQPQHF. The CDR3 nucleotides read TGTGCCAGCAACGTTATAGGCCAGCCCCAGCATTTT.

This clone is a singleton in its sample. The J gene is TRBJ2-3, the V gene TRBV5-1; TRBD2 agrees at 7 bases. V was pared by 7 bases and J by 5 bases, with 10 bases of the junction left unmatched. Germline-derived CDR1 and CDR2 are SGHRS and YFSETQ. CDR3 length: 14 residues. The CDR3 nucleotides are TGCGCCAGCGGGAGGGGCCAGCTAGGAGATACGCAGTATTTT. Residues: CASGRGQLGDTQYF.